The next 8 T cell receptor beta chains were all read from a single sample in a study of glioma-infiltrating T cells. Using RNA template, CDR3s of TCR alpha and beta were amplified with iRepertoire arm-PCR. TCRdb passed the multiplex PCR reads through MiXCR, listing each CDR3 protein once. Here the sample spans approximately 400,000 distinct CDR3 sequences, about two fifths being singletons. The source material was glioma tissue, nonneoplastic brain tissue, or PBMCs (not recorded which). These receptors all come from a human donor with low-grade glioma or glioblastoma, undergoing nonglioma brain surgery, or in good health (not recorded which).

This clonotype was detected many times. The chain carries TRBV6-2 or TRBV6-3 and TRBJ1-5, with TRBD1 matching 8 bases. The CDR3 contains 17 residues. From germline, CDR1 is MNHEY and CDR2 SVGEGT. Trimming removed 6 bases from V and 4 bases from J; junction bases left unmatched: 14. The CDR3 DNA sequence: TGTGCCAGCAGATCCCCAGGGGGCGGAGGTAGGAATCAGCCCCAGCATTTT. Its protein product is CASRSPGGGGRNQPQHF.

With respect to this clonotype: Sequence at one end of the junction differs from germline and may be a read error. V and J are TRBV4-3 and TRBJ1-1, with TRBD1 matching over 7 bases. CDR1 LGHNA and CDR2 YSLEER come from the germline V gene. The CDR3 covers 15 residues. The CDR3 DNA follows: TGCGCCAGCAGCCCCTTAGACAGGGCTGACACTGGAGCTTTCTTT. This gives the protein CASSPLDRADTGAFF.

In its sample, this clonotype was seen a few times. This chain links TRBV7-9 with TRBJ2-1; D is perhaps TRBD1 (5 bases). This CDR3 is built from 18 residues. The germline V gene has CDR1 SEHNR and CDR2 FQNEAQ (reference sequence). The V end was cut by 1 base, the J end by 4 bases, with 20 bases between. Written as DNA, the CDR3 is TGTGCCAGCAGCTTAGTACGGCACGGAAAAGGGGTTTACAATGAGCAGTTCTTC. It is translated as CASSLVRHGKGVYNEQFF.

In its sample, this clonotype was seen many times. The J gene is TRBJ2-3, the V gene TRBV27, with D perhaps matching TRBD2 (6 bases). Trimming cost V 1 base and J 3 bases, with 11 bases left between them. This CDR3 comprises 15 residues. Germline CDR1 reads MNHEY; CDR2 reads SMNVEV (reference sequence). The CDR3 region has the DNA TGTGCCAGCAGTTTATTCGGGAGTGGGACAGATACGCAGTATTTT. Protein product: CASSLFGSGTDTQYF.

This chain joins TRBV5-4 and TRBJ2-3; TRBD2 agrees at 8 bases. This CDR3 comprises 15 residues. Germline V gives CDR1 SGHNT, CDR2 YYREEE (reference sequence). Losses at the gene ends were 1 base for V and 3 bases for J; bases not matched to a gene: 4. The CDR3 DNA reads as TGTGCCAGCAGCTTGCCCGGGAGGGGGACAGATACGCAGTATTTT. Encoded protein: CASSLPGRGTDTQYF.

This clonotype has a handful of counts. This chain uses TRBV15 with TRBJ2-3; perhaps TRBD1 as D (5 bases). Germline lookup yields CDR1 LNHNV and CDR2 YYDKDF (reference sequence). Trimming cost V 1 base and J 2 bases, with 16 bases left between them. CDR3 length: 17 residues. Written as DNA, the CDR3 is TGTGCCACCAGCAGAGGGGGCATGGTGGCCCCCACAGATACGCAGTATTTT. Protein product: CATSRGGMVAPTDTQYF.

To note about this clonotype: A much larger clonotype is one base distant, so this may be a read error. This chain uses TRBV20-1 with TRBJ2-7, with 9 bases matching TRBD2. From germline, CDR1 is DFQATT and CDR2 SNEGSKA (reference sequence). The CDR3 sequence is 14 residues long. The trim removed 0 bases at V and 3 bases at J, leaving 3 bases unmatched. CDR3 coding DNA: TGCAGTGCTAGAGAGACTAGCGGCGACTACGAGCAGTACTTC. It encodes CSARETSGDYEQYF.

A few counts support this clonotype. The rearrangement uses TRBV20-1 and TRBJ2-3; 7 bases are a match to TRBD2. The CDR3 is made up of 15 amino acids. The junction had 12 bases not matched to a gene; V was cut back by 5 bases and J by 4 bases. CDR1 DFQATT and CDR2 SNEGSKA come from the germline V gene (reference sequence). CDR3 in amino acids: CSAVTSAFGPDTQYF. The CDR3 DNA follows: TGCAGTGCTGTTACTAGCGCCTTCGGCCCAGATACGCAGTATTTT.